This is a list of T cell receptor beta chains from one sample in a study of blood T cells in healthy people across ages. In TCRdb, the 5' RACE reads were re-called with MiXCR into one record per CDR3 protein. The table includes about a million distinct CDR3 sequences, 51% detected once. The sample consisted of blood. All receptors come from a woman aged 60 to 75 in good health. The CDR3 runs from the conserved cysteine through the conserved F or W. A D gene is named only where the DNA matches it firmly. Clone size is shown for a subset of rows, as once, few, many or a class of expanded clone.

j_gene: TRBJ2-7
v_gene: TRBV27
abundance: -
d_gene: TRBD2
CDR3nt: TGTGCCAGCAATGATCCGACTAGCGTCTACGAGCAGTACTTC
CDR3aa: CASNDPTSVYEQYF

j_gene: TRBJ2-5
v_gene: TRBV12-3/TRBV12-4
abundance: once
d_gene: -
CDR3nt: TGTGCCAGCAGTTTCGGTCCCAGCCAAGAGACCCAGTACTTC
CDR3aa: CASSFGPSQETQYF

j_gene: TRBJ2-1
v_gene: TRBV20-1
abundance: -
d_gene: -
CDR3nt: TGCAGTGCTAGAGAAGGGAAAGAGTACGGGGCATACAATGAGCAGTTCTTC
CDR3aa: CSAREGKEYGAYNEQFF

j_gene: TRBJ1-4
v_gene: TRBV5-6
abundance: -
d_gene: -
CDR3nt: TGTGCCAGCAGCTTCGGGTCTGGGGAAAAACTGTTTTTT
CDR3aa: CASSFGSGEKLFF

j_gene: TRBJ2-7
v_gene: TRBV4-3
abundance: -
d_gene: TRBD2
CDR3nt: TGCGCCAGCAGCCAGAGCGGGAGGGCCGTCTACGAGCAGTACTTC
CDR3aa: CASSQSGRAVYEQYF

j_gene: TRBJ2-3
v_gene: TRBV11-2
abundance: few
d_gene: -
CDR3nt: TGTGCCAGCAGCCCCCGGAGGACCCCCACCACAGATACGCAGTATTTT
CDR3aa: CASSPRRTPTTDTQYF

j_gene: TRBJ2-5
v_gene: TRBV11-1
abundance: few
d_gene: -
CDR3nt: TGTGCCAGCACCTTACAGGGTTTCGAGACCCAGTACTTC
CDR3aa: CASTLQGFETQYF

j_gene: TRBJ2-5
v_gene: TRBV29-1
abundance: many
d_gene: -
CDR3nt: TGCAGCGCCAAGGGGGGAGAGACCCAGTACTTC
CDR3aa: CSAKGGETQYF

j_gene: TRBJ2-1
v_gene: TRBV29-1
abundance: -
d_gene: -
CDR3nt: TGCAGCGTTACTGGGTCAGGGGATGTCAATGAGCAGTTCTTC
CDR3aa: CSVTGSGDVNEQFF

j_gene: TRBJ2-3
v_gene: TRBV4-3
abundance: -
d_gene: -
CDR3nt: TGCGCCAGCAGCCAGGACACTTACACAGATACGCAGTATTTT
CDR3aa: CASSQDTYTDTQYF

j_gene: TRBJ2-7
v_gene: TRBV29-1
abundance: many
d_gene: -
CDR3nt: TGCAGCGTTGCGTCCCAGTCACTCTCCTACGAGCAGTACTTC
CDR3aa: CSVASQSLSYEQYF

j_gene: TRBJ2-6
v_gene: TRBV4-1
abundance: few
d_gene: -
CDR3nt: TGCGCCAGCAGCCAAGAGCGCAGGGGCGACGGGGCCAACGTCCTGACTTTC
CDR3aa: CASSQERRGDGANVLTF

j_gene: TRBJ2-1
v_gene: TRBV5-1
abundance: -
d_gene: -
CDR3nt: TGCGCCAGCAGCTTGGATGTTGACAATGAGCAGTTCTTC
CDR3aa: CASSLDVDNEQFF

j_gene: TRBJ2-2
v_gene: TRBV12-3/TRBV12-4
abundance: -
d_gene: -
CDR3nt: TGTGCCAGCAGGTGGACCGGGGAGCTGTTTTTT
CDR3aa: CASRWTGELFF

j_gene: TRBJ2-5
v_gene: TRBV6-1
abundance: -
d_gene: -
CDR3nt: TGTGCCAGCAGACCCACACAAGACAGGCTCAAAGAGACCCAGTACTTC
CDR3aa: CASRPTQDRLKETQYF

j_gene: TRBJ1-2
v_gene: TRBV14
abundance: few
d_gene: -
CDR3nt: TGTGCCAGCAGCCGTGAGATTGGGTCTGGCTACACCTTC
CDR3aa: CASSREIGSGYTF